Here is one T cell receptor beta chain with its context. This record belongs to a study of blood T cell repertoires in COVID-19. In the study overall: COVID-19 samples from acute and convalescent phases originated in the United States, Italy and Spain. The analysed material was cDNA or gDNA that came from T cells, B-cell-depleted T cells, or PBMCs.

Study processing details: Reference gene primer amplification gave nucleated cell count estimates. Profiling relied on immunoSEQ multiplex PCR, and the TCRdb table lists in-frame clones only, not all of them. From that table come the V and J calls and clone size; the DNA was used to work out D and trimming. The table includes about 190,000 clones, 75% to 90% detected once. CDR1 is MDHEN and CDR2 is SYDVKM in the germline V gene. The length of the CDR3 is 14 residues. Trimming pared 4 bases from V and 6 bases from J, leaving 13 bases between. The TCR originated in a woman aged 40 to 55 with acute or convalescent COVID-19. The gene calls are TRBV28 and TRBJ2-4, with D perhaps matching TRBD1 (6 bases). Material: peripheral blood. The CDR3 loop reads CASSSGHRGNIQYF. In DNA, the CDR3 is TGTGCCAGCAGTTCGGGACATAGGGGAAACATTCAGTACTTC.